Sequencing of this T cell receptor (beta chain) was carried out in a study of T cell responses to AZD1222 COVID-19 vaccine. Study-wide findings and caveats: Clonal diversity was possibly underestimated, and the donors were mostly white British, with more females. Scientists sampled the repertoires only once the peak T cell response had passed.

On this clone: Its target is not known.

Germline assignment: CDR1 MNHEY and CDR2 SMNVEV (reference sequence). The CDR3 length is 16 residues. The V segment lost 5 bases and the J segment 2 bases; nucleotides outside the gene matches: 8. Assay used: immunoSEQ multiplex PCR; TCRdb lists only in-frame clones, some missing. Of 68,000 or so clones in the sample, around nine tenths were seen once. This receptor was identified in an adult in good health. Sequenced material: peripheral blood, taken on day 0 of AZD1222 vaccination. The chain employs TRBV27 and TRBJ2-5; 10 bases are a match to TRBD2. DNA for the CDR3: TGTGCCAGCAGTCGATGGACTAGCGGAGTACAAGAGACCCAGTACTTC. Protein: CASSRWTSGVQETQYF.